These T cell receptor beta chains were read from a single sample in a study of T cell repertoires in cytomegalovirus infection. Using its own MiXCR run on the reads, TCRdb lists one record per CDR3 protein. The sample lists 350,000 to 500,000 distinct CDR3 sequences, roughly a third occurring once. Specimen: PBMCs. Source of these receptors: a human donor in good health (CMV status not recorded). Some clones in this sample may be carry-over from other donors' samples. CDR3s include the opening cysteine and the closing phenylalanine or tryptophan.

CASSFRPTGAPTNEKLFF TRBJ1-4 TRBV28
CSVVAGTLATDTQYF TRBJ2-3 TRBV29-1
CASSSGGLMREQYF TRBJ2-7 TRBV27
CASSYTSAARGTQYF TRBJ2-3 TRBV6-6
CASSLLSGGASEQFF TRBJ2-1 TRBV7-3
CASSYPGTTGESGANVLTF TRBJ2-6 TRBV6-2/TRBV6-3
CSVDLEGAFF TRBJ1-1 TRBV29-1
CASSLESEQYF TRBJ2-7 TRBV7-2
CASSSGTGVAGELFF TRBJ2-2 TRBV7-9
CASSLGGTSPGLTQYF TRBJ2-5 TRBV11-2
CASSFGSDSNQPQHF TRBJ1-5 TRBV7-8
CASSYLGLTEAFF TRBJ1-1 TRBV7-6
CASSSPLRQRSNQPQHF TRBJ1-5 TRBV6-2/TRBV6-3
CASSLLDRGGTLHF TRBJ1-6 TRBV12-3/TRBV12-4
CASSLVLQPGWGETQYF TRBJ2-5 TRBV7-8
CASSSRAGYQETQYF TRBJ2-5 TRBV7-6
CASSLRTAPYGYTF TRBJ1-2 TRBV7-2
CASSRRGMSTDTQYF TRBJ2-3 TRBV14
CASSMGGPGSYEQYF TRBJ2-7 TRBV4-2
CASSKGQGANYGYTF TRBJ1-2 TRBV2
CASRTHKTGNYGYTF TRBJ1-2 TRBV28
CASSYAGPNTGELFF TRBJ2-2 TRBV2
CASSWRQSDTQYF TRBJ2-3 TRBV7-9
CASSLAGSDNEQFF TRBJ2-1 TRBV5-4
CASSESGGGPYNEQFF TRBJ2-1 TRBV2
CSAGTSGGPDSYNEQFF TRBJ2-1 TRBV20-1
CSASESGDEQFF TRBJ2-1 TRBV20-1
CASSAGQDSGNTIYF TRBJ1-3 TRBV9
CASSMTASSTEAFF TRBJ1-1 TRBV7-6
CASSWWQGEGEQYF TRBJ2-7 TRBV7-9
CASSPRDGVKTYEQYF TRBJ2-7 TRBV12-3/TRBV12-4
CASGVDSVAPLHF TRBJ1-6 TRBV6-2/TRBV6-3